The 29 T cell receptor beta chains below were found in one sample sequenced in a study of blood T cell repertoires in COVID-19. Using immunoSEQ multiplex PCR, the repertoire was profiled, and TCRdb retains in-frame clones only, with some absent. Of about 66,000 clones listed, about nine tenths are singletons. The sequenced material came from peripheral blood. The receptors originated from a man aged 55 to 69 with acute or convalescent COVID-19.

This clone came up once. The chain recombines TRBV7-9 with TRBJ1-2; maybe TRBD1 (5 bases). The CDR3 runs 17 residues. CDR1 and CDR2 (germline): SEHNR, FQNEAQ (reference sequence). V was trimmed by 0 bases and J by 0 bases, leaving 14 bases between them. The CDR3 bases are TGTGCCAGCAGCTTAGCGCATGACAGATCCACTAACTATGGCTACACCTTC. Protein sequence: CASSLAHDRSTNYGYTF.

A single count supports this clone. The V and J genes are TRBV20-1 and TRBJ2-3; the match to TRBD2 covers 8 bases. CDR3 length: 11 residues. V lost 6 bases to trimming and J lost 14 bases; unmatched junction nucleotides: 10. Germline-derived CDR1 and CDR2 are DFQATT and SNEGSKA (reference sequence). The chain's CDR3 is CSAQVGGVRYF. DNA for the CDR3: TGCAGTGCACAAGTCGGGGGGGTAAGGTATTTT.

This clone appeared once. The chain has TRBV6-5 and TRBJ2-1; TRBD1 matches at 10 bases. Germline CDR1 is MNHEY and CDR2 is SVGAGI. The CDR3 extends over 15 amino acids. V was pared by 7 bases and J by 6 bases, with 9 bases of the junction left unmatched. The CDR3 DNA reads TGTGCCAGCAAAGGCGAGGGACAGGGGTCCAATGAGCAGTTCTTC. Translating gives CASKGEGQGSNEQFF.

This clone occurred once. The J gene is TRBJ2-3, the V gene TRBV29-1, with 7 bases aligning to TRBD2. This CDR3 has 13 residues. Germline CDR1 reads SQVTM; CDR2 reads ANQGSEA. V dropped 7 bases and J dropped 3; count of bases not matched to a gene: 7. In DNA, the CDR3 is TGCAGCGCCCCAGCGGGAAAAACAGATACGCAGTATTTT. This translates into CSAPAGKTDTQYF.

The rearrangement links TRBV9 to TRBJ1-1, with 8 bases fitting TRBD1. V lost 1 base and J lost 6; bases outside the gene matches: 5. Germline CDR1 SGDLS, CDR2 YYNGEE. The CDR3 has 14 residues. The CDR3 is CASSVLMDRAEAFF. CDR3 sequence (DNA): TGTGCCAGCAGCGTATTGATGGACAGGGCTGAAGCTTTCTTT.

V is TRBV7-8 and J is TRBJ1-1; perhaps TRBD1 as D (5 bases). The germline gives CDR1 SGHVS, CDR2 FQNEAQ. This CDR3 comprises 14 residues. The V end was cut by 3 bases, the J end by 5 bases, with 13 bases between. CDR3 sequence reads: CASSFVREGTEAFF. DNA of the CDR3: TGTGCCAGCAGCTTCGTCAGGGAAGGAACTGAAGCTTTCTTT. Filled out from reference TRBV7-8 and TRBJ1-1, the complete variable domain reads GAGVSQSPRYKVAKRGQDVALRCDPISGHVSLFWYQQALGQGPEFLTYFQNEAQLDKSGLPSDRFFAERPEGSVSTLKIQRTQQEDSAVYLCASSFVREGTEAFFGQGTRLTVV.

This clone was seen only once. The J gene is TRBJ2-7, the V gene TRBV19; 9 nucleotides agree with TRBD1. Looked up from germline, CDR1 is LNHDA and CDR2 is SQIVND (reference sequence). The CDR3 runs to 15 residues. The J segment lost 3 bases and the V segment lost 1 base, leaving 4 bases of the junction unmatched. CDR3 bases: TGTGCCAGTAGTATAGCGGGGACAGGGATCTACGAGCAGTACTTC. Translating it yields CASSIAGTGIYEQYF. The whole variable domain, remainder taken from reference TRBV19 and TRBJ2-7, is DGGITQSPKYLFRKEGQNVTLSCEQNLNHDAMYWYRQDPGQGLRLIYYSQIVNDFQKGDIAEGYSVSREKKESFPLTVTSAQKNPTAFYLCASSIAGTGIYEQYFGPGTRLTVT.

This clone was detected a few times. CDR3: CASSLQGYTEAFF. As DNA, the CDR3 is TGCGCCAGCAGCTTACAGGGGTACACTGAAGCTTTCTTT. The rearrangement links TRBV5-1 to TRBJ1-1; 7 bases are shared with TRBD1. The CDR3 extends over 13 amino acids. V was pared by 2 bases and J by 3 bases, with 1 base of the junction left unmatched. The germline gives CDR1 SGHRS, CDR2 YFSETQ. Full variable domain (outside the CDR3, taken from reference TRBV5-1 and TRBJ1-1): KAGVTQTPRYLIKTRGQQVTLSCSPISGHRSVSWYQQTPGQGLQFLFEYFSETQRNKGNFPGRFSGRQFSNSRSEMNVSTLELGDSALYLCASSLQGYTEAFFGQGTRLTVV.

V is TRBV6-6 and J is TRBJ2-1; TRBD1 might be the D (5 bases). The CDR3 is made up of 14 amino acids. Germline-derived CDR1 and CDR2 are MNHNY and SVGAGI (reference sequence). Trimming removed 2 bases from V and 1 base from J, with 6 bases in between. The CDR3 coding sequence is TGTGCCAGCAGTTACGGACAATCCTACAATGAGCAGTTCTTC. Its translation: CASSYGQSYNEQFF.

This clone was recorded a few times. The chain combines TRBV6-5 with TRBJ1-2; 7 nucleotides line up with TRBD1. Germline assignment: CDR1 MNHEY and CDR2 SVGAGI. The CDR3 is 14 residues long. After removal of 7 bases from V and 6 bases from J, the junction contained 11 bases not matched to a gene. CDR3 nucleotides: TGTGCCAGCATTTCGACAGGGAGTTATAATGGCTACACCTTC. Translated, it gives CASISTGSYNGYTF.

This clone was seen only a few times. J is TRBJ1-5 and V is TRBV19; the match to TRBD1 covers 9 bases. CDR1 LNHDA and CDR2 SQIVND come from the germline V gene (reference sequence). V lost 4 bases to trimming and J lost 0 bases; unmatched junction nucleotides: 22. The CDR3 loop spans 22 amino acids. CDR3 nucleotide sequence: TGTGCCAGTAGTAATAATAGGAGACAGGGGGGATCGGCGGTGAGTAGCAATCAGCCCCAGCATTTT. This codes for CASSNNRRQGGSAVSSNQPQHF.

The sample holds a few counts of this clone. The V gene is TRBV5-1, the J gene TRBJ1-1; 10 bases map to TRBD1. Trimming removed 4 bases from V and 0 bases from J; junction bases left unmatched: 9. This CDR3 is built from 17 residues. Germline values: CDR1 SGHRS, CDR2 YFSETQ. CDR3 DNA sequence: TGCGCCAGCAGCCGATCCGGACAGGGGGTAATGAACACTGAAGCTTTCTTT. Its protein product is CASSRSGQGVMNTEAFF.

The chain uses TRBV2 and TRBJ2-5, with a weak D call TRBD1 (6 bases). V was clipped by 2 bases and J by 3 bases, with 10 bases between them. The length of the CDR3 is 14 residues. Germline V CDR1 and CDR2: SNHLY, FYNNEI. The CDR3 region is CASSELQGKETQYF. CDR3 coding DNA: TGTGCCAGCAGTGAACTACAGGGAAAAGAGACCCAGTACTTC.

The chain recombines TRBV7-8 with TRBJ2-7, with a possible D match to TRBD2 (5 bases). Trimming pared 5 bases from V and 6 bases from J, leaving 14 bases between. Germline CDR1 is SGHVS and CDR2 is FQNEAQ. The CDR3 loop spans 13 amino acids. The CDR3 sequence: CASSPRRVGEQYF. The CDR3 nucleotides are TGTGCCAGCAGCCCCCGGCGGGTCGGCGAGCAGTACTTC.

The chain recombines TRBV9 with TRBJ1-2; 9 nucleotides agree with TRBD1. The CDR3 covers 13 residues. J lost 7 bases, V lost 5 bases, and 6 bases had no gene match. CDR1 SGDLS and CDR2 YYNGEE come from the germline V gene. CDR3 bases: TGTGCCAGCAGTACGGGACAGGGTTCTGGCTACACCTTC. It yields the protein CASSTGQGSGYTF.

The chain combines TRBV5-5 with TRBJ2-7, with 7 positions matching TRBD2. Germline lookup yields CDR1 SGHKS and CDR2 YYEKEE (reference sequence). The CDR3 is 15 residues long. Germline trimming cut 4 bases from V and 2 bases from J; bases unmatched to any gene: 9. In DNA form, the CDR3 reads TGTGCCAGCAGCCCGGCGGGAGTAGGGCCCTACGAGCAGTACTTC. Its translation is CASSPAGVGPYEQYF.

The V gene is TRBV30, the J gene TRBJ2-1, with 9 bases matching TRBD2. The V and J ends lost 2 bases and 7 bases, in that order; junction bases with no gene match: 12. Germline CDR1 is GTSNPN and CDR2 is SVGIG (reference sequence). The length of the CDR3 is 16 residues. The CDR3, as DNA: TGTGCCTGGAGTCCAATGCGGGAGGGGCGTATGAATGAGCAGTTCTTC. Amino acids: CAWSPMREGRMNEQFF.

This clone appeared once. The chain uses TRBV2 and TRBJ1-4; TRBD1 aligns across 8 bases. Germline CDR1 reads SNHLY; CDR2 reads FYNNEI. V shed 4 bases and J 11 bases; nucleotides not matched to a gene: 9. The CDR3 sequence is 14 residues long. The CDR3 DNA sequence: TGTGCCAGCAGTGTGCAGAAACAGGGGGGGAAACTGTTTTTT. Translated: CASSVQKQGGKLFF. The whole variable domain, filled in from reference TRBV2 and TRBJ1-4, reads EPEVTQTPSHQVTQMGQEVILRCVPISNHLYFYWYRQILGQKVEFLVSFYNNEISEKSEIFDDQFSVERPDGSNFTLKIRSTKLEDSAMYFCASSVQKQGGKLFFGSGTQLSVL.

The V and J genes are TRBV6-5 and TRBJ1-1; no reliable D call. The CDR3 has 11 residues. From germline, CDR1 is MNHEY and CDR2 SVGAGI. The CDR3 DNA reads TGTAATACAGTAATGAACACTGAAGCTTTCTTT. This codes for CNTVMNTEAFF.

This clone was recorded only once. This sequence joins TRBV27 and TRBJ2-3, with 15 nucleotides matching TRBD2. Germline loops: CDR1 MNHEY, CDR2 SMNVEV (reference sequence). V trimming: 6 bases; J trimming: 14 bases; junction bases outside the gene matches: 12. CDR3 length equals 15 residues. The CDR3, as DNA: TGTGCCAGCAGCTCCCTGGGACTAGCGGGGGGTGAGGGGTATTTT. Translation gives CASSSLGLAGGEGYF.

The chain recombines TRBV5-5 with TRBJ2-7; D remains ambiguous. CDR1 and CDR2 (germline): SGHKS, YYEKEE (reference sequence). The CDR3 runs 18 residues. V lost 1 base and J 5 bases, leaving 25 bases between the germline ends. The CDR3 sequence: CASSLWARWVRHTDEQYF. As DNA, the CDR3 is TGTGCCAGCAGCTTGTGGGCCCGGTGGGTTAGACATACTGACGAGCAGTACTTC.

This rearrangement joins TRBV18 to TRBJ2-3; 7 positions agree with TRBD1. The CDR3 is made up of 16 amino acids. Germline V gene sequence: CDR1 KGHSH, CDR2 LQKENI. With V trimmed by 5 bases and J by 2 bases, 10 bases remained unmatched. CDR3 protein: CASSEGQAALTDTQYF. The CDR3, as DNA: TGTGCCAGCTCAGAAGGACAGGCAGCTCTCACAGATACGCAGTATTTT.

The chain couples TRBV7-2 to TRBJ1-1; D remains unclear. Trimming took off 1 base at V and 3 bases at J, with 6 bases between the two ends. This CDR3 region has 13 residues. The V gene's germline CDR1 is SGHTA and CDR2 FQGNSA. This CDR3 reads CASSLGRYTEAFF. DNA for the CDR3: TGTGCCAGCAGCTTAGGGCGGTACACTGAAGCTTTCTTT.

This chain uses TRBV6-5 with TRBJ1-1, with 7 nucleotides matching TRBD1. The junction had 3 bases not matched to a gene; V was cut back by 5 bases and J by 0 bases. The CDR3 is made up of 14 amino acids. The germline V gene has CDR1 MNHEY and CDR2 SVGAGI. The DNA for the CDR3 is TGTGCCAGCAGTCGACAGGGAATGAACACTGAAGCTTTCTTT. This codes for CASSRQGMNTEAFF.

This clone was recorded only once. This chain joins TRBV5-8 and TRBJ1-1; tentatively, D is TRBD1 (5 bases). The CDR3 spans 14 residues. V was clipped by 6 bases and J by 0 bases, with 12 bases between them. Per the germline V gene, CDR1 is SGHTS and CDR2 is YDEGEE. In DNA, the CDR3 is TGTGCCAGCACCATGGGGGGGGTGAACACTGAAGCTTTCTTT. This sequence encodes CASTMGGVNTEAFF.

This chain's CDR3 is CASSYPRGGNSPLHF. DNA for the CDR3: TGTGCCAGCAGTTACCCCCGAGGGGGTAATTCACCCCTCCACTTT. This chain connects TRBV6-2 or TRBV6-3 to TRBJ1-6; a weak D match, TRBD1 (6 bases). CDR3 size: 15 residues. Germline values: CDR1 MNHEY, CDR2 SVGEGT. The ends were cut back, 2 bases at V and 6 bases at J, with 11 bases in the middle.

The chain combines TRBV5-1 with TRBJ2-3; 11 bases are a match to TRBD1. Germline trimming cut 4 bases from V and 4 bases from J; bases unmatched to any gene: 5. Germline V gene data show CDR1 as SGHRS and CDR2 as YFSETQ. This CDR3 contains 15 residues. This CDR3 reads CASSRWTGGADTQYF. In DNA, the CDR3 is TGCGCCAGCAGCAGATGGACAGGGGGCGCAGATACGCAGTATTTT.

CDR3 in amino acids: CASSQSTSSILYRVGTGNTIYF. The CDR3 bases are TGTGCCAGCAGCCAATCAACTTCCTCAATCCTATACAGGGTCGGGACTGGAAACACCATATATTTT. V gene TRBV16 combines with J gene TRBJ1-3; TRBD1 is a possible D gene (6 bases). The germline V gene has CDR1 KGHSY and CDR2 FQNENV. The CDR3 consists of 22 residues. Trimming cost V 0 bases and J 2 bases, with 29 bases left between them.

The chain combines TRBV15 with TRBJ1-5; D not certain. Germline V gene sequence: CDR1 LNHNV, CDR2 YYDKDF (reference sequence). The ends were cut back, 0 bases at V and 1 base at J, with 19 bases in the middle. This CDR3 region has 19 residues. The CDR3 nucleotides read TGTGCCACCAGCAGAGATTTAGCATCAAATGACGGGAGCAATCAGCCCCAGCATTTT. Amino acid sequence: CATSRDLASNDGSNQPQHF.